The clone carrying this T cell receptor beta chain showed up just a few times. The sample is drawn from a study of T-cell memory formation after mild COVID-19. The V gene end was trimmed by 5 bases and the J gene end by 7 bases; junction bases not matched to a gene: 3. The CDR3 spans 12 residues. A single record per CDR3 protein comes from TCRdb applying MiXCR to the 5' RACE reads. The sample lists about 58,000 distinct CDR3 sequences; 28% were seen once. The sequence came from a man aged 18 to 30 who had mild COVID-19 (a few samples of this study predate the infection). Cell type and time point are not known. The sequenced material came from PBMCs or a T cell subset sorted from them (not recorded which). The chain employs TRBV12-3 or TRBV12-4 and TRBJ2-3, with 7 bases fitting TRBD2. The CDR3 nucleotides are TGTGCCAGCAGTCCCGGGGGGTATACGCAGTATTTT. Protein product: CASSPGGYTQYF.